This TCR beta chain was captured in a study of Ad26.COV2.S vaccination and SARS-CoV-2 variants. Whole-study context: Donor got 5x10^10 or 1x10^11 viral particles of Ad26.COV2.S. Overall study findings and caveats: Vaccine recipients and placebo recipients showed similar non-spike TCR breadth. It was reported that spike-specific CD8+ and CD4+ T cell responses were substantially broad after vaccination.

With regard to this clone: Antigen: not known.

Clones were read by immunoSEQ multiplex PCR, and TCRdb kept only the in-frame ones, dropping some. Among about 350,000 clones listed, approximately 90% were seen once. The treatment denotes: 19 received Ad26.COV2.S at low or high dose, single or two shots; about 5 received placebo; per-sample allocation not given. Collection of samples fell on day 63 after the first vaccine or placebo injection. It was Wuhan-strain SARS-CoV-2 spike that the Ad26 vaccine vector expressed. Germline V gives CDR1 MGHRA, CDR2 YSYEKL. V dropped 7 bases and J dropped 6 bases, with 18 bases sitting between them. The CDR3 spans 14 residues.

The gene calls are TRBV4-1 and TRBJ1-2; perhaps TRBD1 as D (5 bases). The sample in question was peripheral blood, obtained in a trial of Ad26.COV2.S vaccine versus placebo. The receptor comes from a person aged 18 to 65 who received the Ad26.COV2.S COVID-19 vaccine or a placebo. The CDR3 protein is CASTRTGGFDGYTF. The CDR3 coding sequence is TGCGCCAGCACCCGGACGGGGGGGTTTGATGGCTACACCTTC.